A single sample gave rise to the 15 T cell receptor beta chains below, sequenced in a study of T cell clones after liver transplantation (dated by TCRdb to about 2019). Library generation was performed with the immunoSEQ multiplex PCR assay. As stored in TCRdb, this immuneACCESS dataset retains in-frame rearrangements with V and J assigned. A fraction of the clones does not appear; measured against another copy, unresolved V genes explain less than half of the discrepancy, and the remainder lacks a known reason. This sample gives tens of thousands of clones in total; around 84% of them show up just once. The top ten hold 2.1% of the sample. The sample was CD4+ T cells from blood, taken less than 50 months after liver transplant. All receptors derive from a human patient who received a liver transplant. Post transplant, some T cells may arise from the graft donor.

This chain connects TRBV28 to TRBJ1-1, with D unresolved. Trimming removed 7 bases at V and 5 bases at J, with 14 bases between. CDR1 is MDHEN, CDR2 SYDVKM, per germline. CDR3 length: 13 residues. The CDR3 region has the DNA TGTGCCAGCACCCGAAGAGGCGGAACTGAAGCTTTCTTT. Amino acids: CASTRRGGTEAFF.

For the CDR3, the DNA is TGTGCCAGCTCACCACTTGGAAAGGGAAGAGGCACTGAAGCTTTCTTT. This sequence encodes CASSPLGKGRGTEAFF. This sequence joins TRBV18 and TRBJ1-1; no clear D. CDR3 length equals 16 residues. Trimming removed 1 base from V and 4 bases from J, with 16 bases in between. Germline assignment: CDR1 KGHSH and CDR2 LQKENI. Filled out from reference TRBV18 and TRBJ1-1, the complete variable domain reads NAGVMQNPRHLVRRRGQEARLRCSPMKGHSHVYWYRQLPEEGLKFMVYLQKENIIDESGMPKERFSAEFPKEGPSILRIQQVVRGDSAAYFCASSPLGKGRGTEAFFGQGTRLTVV.

The chain uses TRBV20-1 and TRBJ1-1; D remains unclear. Between the trimmed V and J ends, which lost 6 bases and 3 bases, there was a span of 8 bases. This CDR3 has 11 amino acids. The germline V gene has CDR1 DFQATT and CDR2 SNEGSKA (reference sequence). The CDR3 loop is CSAELDTEAFF. The CDR3 DNA is TGCAGTGCAGAACTAGACACTGAAGCTTTCTTT.

The chain carries TRBV5-4 and TRBJ2-1, with 10 bases that match TRBD2. Trimming removed 4 bases from V and 9 bases from J; junction bases left unmatched: 13. The CDR3 runs 16 residues. Germline V CDR1 and CDR2: SGHNT, YYREEE (reference sequence). This CDR3 is CASSELAGGFPSEQFF. CDR3 nucleotides: TGTGCCAGCAGCGAATTAGCGGGGGGATTCCCCAGTGAGCAGTTCTTC.

The J gene is TRBJ2-7, the V gene TRBV20-1; tentative D call: TRBD1 (5 bases). The CDR3 has 11 amino acids. V lost 6 bases and J 3 bases, leaving 9 bases between the germline ends. From germline, CDR1 is DFQATT and CDR2 SNEGSKA (reference sequence). CDR3 in amino acids: CSALDSYEQYF. For the CDR3, the DNA is TGCAGTGCCCTCGACAGCTACGAGCAGTACTTC.

The rearrangement joins TRBV19 to TRBJ2-5; TRBD1 matches 8 bases. J lost 5 bases, V lost 7 bases, and 12 bases had no gene match. Germline loops: CDR1 LNHDA, CDR2 SQIVND (reference sequence). This CDR3 contains 15 residues. The chain's CDR3 is CASKDRGRGSETQYF. DNA for the CDR3: TGTGCCAGTAAAGACAGGGGTAGGGGTTCGGAGACCCAGTACTTC.

The chain is built from TRBV28 and TRBJ2-7; a weak D match, TRBD2 (5 bases). The CDR3 runs to 12 residues. CDR1 is MDHEN and CDR2 is SYDVKM in the germline V gene. The V gene lost 6 bases and the J gene lost 5 bases, with 11 bases spanning the gap. The CDR3 nucleotides are TGTGCCAGCAGCGCCGGGATACACGAGCAGTACTTC. Residues: CASSAGIHEQYF.

This clone was observed at least ten times. V usage is TRBV2 and J usage is TRBJ2-1; D is unresolved. The CDR3 loop spans 13 amino acids. Trimming took 4 bases from V and 2 from J, leaving 6 bases between them. The germline gives CDR1 SNHLY, CDR2 FYNNEI. The CDR3 reads CASSGGAYNEQFF. CDR3 sequence (DNA): TGTGCCAGCAGTGGAGGAGCCTACAATGAGCAGTTCTTC.

The CDR3 sequence: CASSFPNGFSYEQYF. The DNA of the CDR3 is TGTGCCAGCAGTTTCCCAAACGGGTTTAGTTACGAGCAGTACTTC. The chain employs TRBV28 and TRBJ2-7; D is unclear. Germline CDR1 MDHEN, CDR2 SYDVKM. CDR3 length equals 15 residues. V gave up 3 bases and J gave up 4 bases, with 16 bases separating them.

This clone was found once. The chain is built from TRBV15 and TRBJ2-2; 7 nucleotides match TRBD1. The CDR3 runs 15 residues. V lost 5 bases, J lost 4 bases, and 7 bases stayed unmatched. Germline assignment: CDR1 LNHNV and CDR2 YYDKDF (reference sequence). CDR3 loop: CATSSWTGPTGELFF. The CDR3 nucleotides read TGTGCCACCAGCTCCTGGACAGGCCCCACCGGGGAGCTGTTTTTT.

This clone was counted once. The chain is built from TRBV7-6 and TRBJ2-1; TRBD1 matches 7 bases. Germline V gene lookup returns CDR1 SGHVS and CDR2 FNYEAQ. With 5 bases clipped from V and 10 bases from J, the junction kept 5 bases outside the gene matches. The length of the CDR3 is 12 residues. In nucleotides, the CDR3 is TGTGCCAGCAGCCATGACAGGGAGGAGCAGTTCTTC. Translating it yields CASSHDREEQFF.

This rearrangement joins TRBV5-6 to TRBJ2-2, with D possibly TRBD2 on 5 matching bases. Germline loops: CDR1 SGHDT, CDR2 YYEEEE. Between the trimmed V and J ends, which lost 4 bases and 6 bases, there was a span of 13 bases. CDR3 length equals 14 residues. Here the CDR3 reads CASSPGLYAGELFF. The CDR3 coding sequence is TGTGCCAGCAGCCCGGGGTTGTATGCCGGGGAGCTGTTTTTT.

The CDR3 is CASSVGVGGQGYNEQFF. CDR3 coding DNA: TGTGCCAGCAGCGTAGGGGTTGGGGGACAGGGCTACAATGAGCAGTTCTTC. V usage is TRBV9 and J usage is TRBJ2-1, with 9 bases aligning to TRBD1. Germline CDR1 SGDLS, CDR2 YYNGEE. The CDR3 contains 17 residues. V gave up 0 bases and J gave up 3 bases; unmatched junction bases: 7.

The chain is built from TRBV7-9 and TRBJ2-2; 9 nucleotides match TRBD2. Germline V gives CDR1 SEHNR, CDR2 FQNEAQ (reference sequence). The CDR3 has 16 amino acids. Losses at the gene ends were 5 bases for V and 4 bases for J; bases not matched to a gene: 8. The CDR3 is CASSRRGSGGTGELFF. The CDR3 DNA reads as TGTGCCAGCAGCCGCAGGGGTAGCGGGGGCACCGGGGAGCTGTTTTTT.

This clone appeared once. The chain has TRBV5-6 and TRBJ2-3, with D possibly matching TRBD1 (6 bases). Germline lookup yields CDR1 SGHDT and CDR2 YYEEEE. Trimming stripped 4 bases from V and 4 bases from J, with 16 bases between. The CDR3 contains 15 residues. CDR3 DNA sequence: TGTGCCAGCAGCCCCCCTTCGACAGGACCAGATACGCAGTATTTT. Its protein product is CASSPPSTGPDTQYF.